The 9 T cell receptor beta chains given below trace back to one sample, sequenced in a study of CD8 T cells in ankylosing spondylitis (dated by TCRdb to the late 2010s). The paper's findings and limits, for the study overall: Blood from ankylosing spondylitis patients appeared to be characterized by a TCR beta motif composed of 7 to 9 highly homologous amino acid variants.

These receptors are not linked to any known antigen. Library generation was performed with 5' RACE. Sequencing was carried out with an Illumina HiSeq 2500. TCRdb redid the processing of the public reads, applying fastp at Q25 and MiXCR, and retained in-frame beta chains. Duplicate CDR3 protein sequences are folded into a single record with the most common DNA and genes. This sample comprises approximately 140,000 distinct CDR3 sequences, roughly 15% of them detected only once. The ten largest clonotypes hold 30% to 35% of the sample. The sequenced material came from blood, either unsorted or a sorted T cell fraction (not recorded which). These receptors all stem from a male donor with ankylosing spondylitis.

This clonotype was detected a few times. This chain links TRBV7-9 with TRBJ2-7; D is possibly TRBD2 (5 bases). Germline lookup yields CDR1 SEHNR and CDR2 FQNEAQ (reference sequence). The V and J ends lost 4 bases and 3 bases respectively, with 13 bases between them. The CDR3 sequence is 14 residues long. The CDR3 bases are TGTGCCAGCAGCTCCTGGACTCGGGGCTACGAGCAGTACTTC. Its translation is CASSSWTRGYEQYF. The variable domain in full, completed from reference TRBV7-9 and TRBJ2-7, reads DTGVSQNPRHKITKRGQNVTFRCDPISEHNRLYWYRQTLGQGPEFLTYFQNEAQLEKSRLLSDRFSAERPKGSFSTLEIQRTEQGDSAMYLCASSSWTRGYEQYFGPGTRLTVT.

This clonotype is a singleton in its sample. The chain joins TRBV27 to TRBJ1-5; D unresolved. The CDR3 is 15 amino acids. Germline V gene lookup returns CDR1 MNHEY and CDR2 SMNVEV (reference sequence). V lost 0 bases, J lost 0 bases, and 6 bases lay in between. CDR3 sequence reads: CASSLSSGSNQPQHF. The CDR3 bases are TGTGCCAGCAGTTTATCGAGCGGTAGCAATCAGCCCCAGCATTTT.

In its sample, this clonotype was seen a few times. The genes are TRBV27 and TRBJ2-7; 7 nucleotides match TRBD2. CDR3 size: 14 residues. The junction had 11 bases not matched to a gene; V was cut back by 5 bases and J by 7 bases. Per the germline V gene, CDR1 is MNHEY and CDR2 is SMNVEV (reference sequence). The CDR3 reads CASSLREAGTEQYF. Written as DNA, the CDR3 is TGTGCCAGCAGTCTCCGTGAAGCGGGGACGGAGCAGTACTTC.

The genes are TRBV4-3 and TRBJ2-2; D ambiguous. The CDR3 consists of 12 residues. V was trimmed by 3 bases and J by 7 bases, leaving 6 bases between them. Per germline, CDR1 LGHNA and CDR2 YSLEER. The CDR3 nucleotides are TGCGCCAGCAGCCACCGGAACGGGGAGCTGTTTTTT. It translates to CASSHRNGELFF.

This clonotype has only a few counts. This chain links TRBV15 with TRBJ1-1; 7 positions match TRBD1. Trimming cost V 5 bases and J 12 bases; bases outside gene matches: 12. The germline gives CDR1 LNHNV, CDR2 YYDKDF (reference sequence). The CDR3 sequence is 13 residues long. CDR3 coding DNA: TGTGCCACCAGCCCTTTCAAGACAGGGTTTCCTTTCTTT. It specifies CATSPFKTGFPFF.

This clonotype was seen a handful of times. This sequence joins TRBV4-1 and TRBJ2-7; 7 nucleotides line up with TRBD1. Germline assignment: CDR1 MGHRA and CDR2 YSYEKL. This CDR3 comprises 14 residues. The V segment lost 2 bases and the J segment 1 base; nucleotides outside the gene matches: 2. CDR3 sequence: CASSQRDSSYEQYF. The CDR3 nucleotides are TGCGCCAGCAGCCAAAGGGACAGTTCCTACGAGCAGTACTTC.

The sample holds a few counts of this clonotype. CDR3: CASSYSIGTYEQYF. In nucleotides, the CDR3 is TGTGCCAGCAGTTACTCGATCGGGACCTACGAGCAGTACTTC. This chain joins TRBV6-5 and TRBJ2-7; D is possibly TRBD2 (5 bases). Germline V gene lookup returns CDR1 MNHEY and CDR2 SVGAGI. The V end lost 0 bases, the J end lost 2 bases, and 8 bases lay between the germline ends. The CDR3 consists of 14 residues.

This clonotype has just a few counts. The genes are TRBV29-1 and TRBJ1-1; a weak D match, TRBD1 (5 bases). Germline V lookup: CDR1 SQVTM, CDR2 ANQGSEA. The CDR3 is 13 amino acids. V lost 4 bases and J 3 bases, leaving 12 bases between the germline ends. Here the CDR3 reads CSVALGGDTEAFF. The CDR3 DNA sequence: TGCAGCGTTGCCCTCGGGGGGGACACTGAAGCTTTCTTT. Full variable domain (missing parts from reference TRBV29-1 and TRBJ1-1): SAVISQKPSRDICQRGTSLTIQCQVDSQVTMMFWYRQQPGQSLTLIATANQGSEATYESGFVIDKFPISRPNLTFSTLTVSNMSPEDSSIYLCSVALGGDTEAFFGQGTRLTVV.

This clonotype was seen ten or more times. This chain uses TRBV6-1 with TRBJ2-1; 10 nucleotides line up with TRBD2. The V gene end was trimmed by 7 bases and the J gene end by 5 bases; junction bases not matched to a gene: 8. The CDR3 length is 15 residues. Germline CDR1 reads MNHNS; CDR2 reads SASEGT. The CDR3 is CASKELAGRNNEQFF. The CDR3 DNA is TGTGCCAGCAAAGAACTAGCGGGAAGGAACAATGAGCAGTTCTTC.